Listed here are 27 T cell receptor beta chains from one sample, sequenced in a study of cytomegalovirus exposure and HLA in healthy donors. Profiling relied on immunoSEQ multiplex PCR, and the TCRdb table lists in-frame clones only, not all of them. Of tens of thousands of clones in the sample, 90% to 95% are singletons; the top ten hold 4.5% to 6%. Sequencing was performed on PBMCs. The receptors derive from a woman between 18 and 30 years old in good health and CMV-seronegative.

The gene calls are TRBV27 and TRBJ2-3, with 11 bases lining up with TRBD2. Germline CDR1 MNHEY, CDR2 SMNVEV (reference sequence). CDR3 length: 18 residues. V lost 4 bases, J lost 2 bases, and 11 bases stayed unmatched. The CDR3 DNA sequence: TGTGCCAGCAGTTCGTCTAGCGGGAGGCCCCCCTCCACAGATACGCAGTATTTT. It specifies CASSSSSGRPPSTDTQYF.

This chain uses TRBV19 with TRBJ1-5, with D tentatively TRBD1 (6 bases). Germline V gene lookup returns CDR1 LNHDA and CDR2 SQIVND (reference sequence). The CDR3 runs to 13 residues. The V end lost 4 bases, the J end lost 4 bases, and 8 bases lay between the germline ends. CDR3 in DNA: TGTGCCAGTAGTAAGACAGGAAATCAGCCCCAGCATTTT. Encoded protein: CASSKTGNQPQHF.

V usage is TRBV18 and J usage is TRBJ2-2, with 9 bases matching TRBD2. This CDR3 is built from 16 residues. V lost 3 bases, J lost 6 bases, and 8 bases stayed unmatched. Germline V gene sequence: CDR1 KGHSH, CDR2 LQKENI. CDR3 nucleotide sequence: TGTGCCAGCTCACCGTCCCCTAGCGGGAATCCCGGGGAGCTGTTTTTT. It is translated as CASSPSPSGNPGELFF.

The genes are TRBV7-2 and TRBJ1-2, with 7 nucleotides matching TRBD1. This CDR3 contains 13 residues. The germline V gene has CDR1 SGHTA and CDR2 FQGNSA. Unmatched junction bases numbered 5, after V lost 5 bases and J lost 5 bases. CDR3: CASSRGTEYGYTF. The CDR3 DNA is TGTGCCAGCAGCCGCGGGACAGAGTATGGCTACACCTTC. Combining the CDR3 with reference TRBV7-2 and TRBJ1-2 gives the whole variable domain GAGVSQSPSNKVTEKGKDVELRCDPISGHTALYWYRQSLGQGLEFLIYFQGNSAPDKSGLPSDRFSAERTGGSVSTLTIQRTQQEDSAVYLCASSRGTEYGYTFGSGTRLTVV.

This chain uses TRBV2 with TRBJ2-3; TRBD1 is a possible D gene (6 bases). The length of the CDR3 is 13 residues. V shed 6 bases and J shed 0 bases, with 7 bases lying between them. The germline V gene has CDR1 SNHLY and CDR2 FYNNEI. CDR3 amino acids: CASRGASTDTQYF. CDR3 nucleotides: TGTGCCAGCAGGGGGGCTAGCACAGATACGCAGTATTTT. The full variable domain, completed using reference TRBV2 and TRBJ2-3, is EPEVTQTPSHQVTQMGQEVILRCVPISNHLYFYWYRQILGQKVEFLVSFYNNEISEKSEIFDDQFSVERPDGSNFTLKIRSTKLEDSAMYFCASRGASTDTQYFGPGTRLTVL.

This chain links TRBV7-3 with TRBJ1-2; D remains ambiguous. The length of the CDR3 is 13 residues. CDR1 is SGHTA and CDR2 is FQGTGA in the germline V gene. Trimming left V 5 bases short and J 8 bases short, with 15 bases between. As DNA, the CDR3 is TGTGCCAGCAGCCCCCTCCCCCAACAGGGCTACACCTTC. Amino acids: CASSPLPQQGYTF.

V usage is TRBV5-1 and J usage is TRBJ1-6; 7 bases match TRBD1. The ends lost 5 bases at V and 10 bases at J; junction bases unmatched: 6. The CDR3 consists of 13 residues. The V gene's germline CDR1 is SGHRS and CDR2 YFSETQ. The CDR3 region has the DNA TGCGCCAGCAGTCAAGACAGGGCCTCACCCCTCCACTTT. Translating gives CASSQDRASPLHF. Drawing the rest from reference TRBV5-1 and TRBJ1-6, the complete variable domain is KAGVTQTPRYLIKTRGQQVTLSCSPISGHRSVSWYQQTPGQGLQFLFEYFSETQRNKGNFPGRFSGRQFSNSRSEMNVSTLELGDSALYLCASSQDRASPLHFGNGTRLTVT.

The V gene is TRBV19, the J gene TRBJ2-3, with TRBD1 identical over 8 bases. Germline lookup yields CDR1 LNHDA and CDR2 SQIVND (reference sequence). The CDR3 is made up of 17 amino acids. Losses at the gene ends were 4 bases for V and 0 bases for J; bases not matched to a gene: 9. The chain's CDR3 is CASSTEDRATSTDTQYF. The CDR3 DNA sequence: TGTGCCAGTAGTACCGAGGACAGGGCCACTAGCACAGATACGCAGTATTTT.

V gene TRBV28 combines with J gene TRBJ2-4; 14 bases are shared with TRBD2. The CDR3 length is 17 residues. Germline CDR1 is MDHEN and CDR2 is SYDVKM. With 5 bases clipped from V and 1 base from J, the junction kept 4 bases outside the gene matches. The CDR3 DNA follows: TGTGCCAGCAGTCGGACTAGCGGGGGGTCGGCCAAAAACATTCAGTACTTC. It is translated as CASSRTSGGSAKNIQYF.

The V and J genes are TRBV4-1 and TRBJ1-1; the D gene is possibly TRBD1 (6 bases). Germline V gives CDR1 MGHRA, CDR2 YSYEKL. The CDR3 contains 14 residues. V lost 2 bases and J lost 12, with 19 bases in between. CDR3 protein: CASSQPSSGQSTFF. The CDR3 nucleotides are TGCGCCAGCAGCCAACCTTCTTCTGGACAGTCAACTTTCTTT.

This chain links TRBV5-4 with TRBJ2-7, with 15 bases fitting TRBD2. Per germline, CDR1 SGHNT and CDR2 YYREEE (reference sequence). The trim removed 4 bases at V and 4 bases at J, leaving 6 bases unmatched. The CDR3 is 16 amino acids. This chain's CDR3 is CASSQWTSGGAYEQYF. CDR3 DNA: TGTGCCAGCAGCCAGTGGACTAGCGGGGGGGCTTACGAGCAGTACTTC.

This chain uses TRBV5-8 with TRBJ1-5; 11 bases are shared with TRBD1. V was clipped by 2 bases and J by 0 bases; unmatched bases: 7. Germline V gene lookup returns CDR1 SGHTS and CDR2 YDEGEE. This CDR3 is 18 amino acids long. This CDR3 reads CASSFRDRGLLSNQPQHF. For the CDR3, the DNA is TGTGCCAGCAGCTTCCGGGACAGGGGGTTACTTAGCAATCAGCCCCAGCATTTT.

The chain has TRBV15 and TRBJ2-6, with D possibly being TRBD2 (6 bases). The V and J ends lost 5 bases and 1 base respectively, with 15 bases between them. The V gene's germline CDR1 is LNHNV and CDR2 YYDKDF (reference sequence). This CDR3 is 17 amino acids long. CDR3 in amino acids: CATSLTGENSGANVLTF. In nucleotides, the CDR3 is TGTGCCACCAGCTTGACGGGAGAAAATTCTGGGGCCAACGTCCTGACTTTC.

This chain links TRBV19 with TRBJ1-5; perhaps TRBD1 as D (6 bases). V lost 3 bases to trimming and J lost 0 bases, with 9 bases between them. CDR1 is LNHDA and CDR2 is SQIVND in the germline V gene (reference sequence). This CDR3 region has 15 residues. The CDR3 nucleotides are TGTGCCAGTAGTATCCTAGGGGGTAGCAATCAGCCCCAGCATTTT. It yields the protein CASSILGGSNQPQHF.

The chain has TRBV19 and TRBJ2-1; TRBD2 aligns across 11 bases. Germline CDR1 is LNHDA and CDR2 is SQIVND (reference sequence). Losses at the gene ends were 5 bases for V and 6 bases for J; bases not matched to a gene: 6. The CDR3 length is 15 residues. The CDR3 sequence is CASSSLGTSGNEQFF. The CDR3 coding sequence is TGTGCCAGTAGTTCTCTGGGGACTAGCGGCAATGAGCAGTTCTTC.

CDR3 sequence (DNA): TGTGCCAGCAGCTCGGATCGGACTACCACCAGTGAGCAGTTCTTC. As protein: CASSSDRTTTSEQFF. The V call is TRBV7-9, the J call TRBJ2-1, with D possibly being TRBD2 (6 bases). The V and J ends lost 4 bases and 9 bases respectively, with 19 bases between them. The length of the CDR3 is 15 residues. The germline CDR1 and CDR2 sequences are SEHNR and FQNEAQ (reference sequence). The full variable domain, completed using reference TRBV7-9 and TRBJ2-1, is DTGVSQNPRHKITKRGQNVTFRCDPISEHNRLYWYRQTLGQGPEFLTYFQNEAQLEKSRLLSDRFSAERPKGSFSTLEIQRTEQGDSAMYLCASSSDRTTTSEQFFGPGTRLTVL.

This chain links TRBV18 with TRBJ1-1; the match to TRBD1 covers 7 bases. The CDR3 consists of 15 residues. Germline V gene lookup returns CDR1 KGHSH and CDR2 LQKENI. With V trimmed by 3 bases and J by 1 base, 5 bases remained unmatched. The CDR3 spells CASSPQGVGNTEAFF. CDR3 sequence (DNA): TGTGCCAGCTCACCCCAGGGGGTAGGGAACACTGAAGCTTTCTTT.

The chain employs TRBV18 and TRBJ2-3; the D gene is possibly TRBD1 (6 bases). V lost 5 bases and J lost 0, with 24 bases in between. This CDR3 spans 19 amino acids. Looked up from germline, CDR1 is KGHSH and CDR2 is LQKENI. The CDR3 sequence is CASSTQVPTGKRSTDTQYF. Here the CDR3 DNA reads TGTGCCAGCTCAACACAGGTCCCTACAGGGAAGCGGAGCACAGATACGCAGTATTTT.

The chain recombines TRBV19 with TRBJ2-3, with D possibly matching TRBD1 (5 bases). The CDR3 runs to 15 residues. V dropped 6 bases and J dropped 0 bases, with 13 bases sitting between them. Germline V lookup: CDR1 LNHDA, CDR2 SQIVND (reference sequence). As DNA, the CDR3 is TGTGCCAGTAGACACACAGGTCCCAGCACAGATACGCAGTATTTT. This encodes CASRHTGPSTDTQYF.

The chain uses TRBV5-4 and TRBJ1-1, with a weak D call TRBD1 (5 bases). The germline CDR1 and CDR2 sequences are SGHNT and YYREEE (reference sequence). The CDR3 has 13 residues. The germline V and J ends were trimmed by 3 bases and 5 bases, with 11 bases remaining between them. This CDR3 reads CASSWGGDTEAFF. The DNA of the CDR3 is TGTGCCAGCAGCTGGGGAGGGGATACTGAAGCTTTCTTT.

The gene calls are TRBV18 and TRBJ2-1; 10 nucleotides match TRBD2. The V gene end was trimmed by 3 bases and the J gene end by 6 bases; junction bases not matched to a gene: 11. CDR3 length equals 17 residues. The germline V gene has CDR1 KGHSH and CDR2 LQKENI. The DNA for the CDR3 is TGTGCCAGCTCACCGTTCCCTAGCGGGAGAATCGGCAATGAGCAGTTCTTC. It encodes CASSPFPSGRIGNEQFF.

This sequence joins TRBV14 and TRBJ1-1; D possibly corresponds to TRBD1 (5 bases). V was pared by 4 bases and J by 1 base, with 19 bases between. Germline loops: CDR1 SGHDN, CDR2 FVKESK. This CDR3 is 17 amino acids long. The CDR3 nucleotides are TGTGCCAGCAGCCTGGACCTCGGGGGTTCGAAGAACACTGAAGCTTTCTTT. It is translated as CASSLDLGGSKNTEAFF.

The J gene is TRBJ2-5, the V gene TRBV2; 7 bases agree with TRBD1. The CDR3 spans 14 residues. With V trimmed by 4 bases and J by 6 bases, 8 bases remained unmatched. The germline V gene encodes CDR1 SNHLY and CDR2 FYNNEI. CDR3 coding DNA: TGTGCCAGCAGTGTCTATGAGGGGGCGAAGACCCAGTACTTC. Amino acids: CASSVYEGAKTQYF.

The genes are TRBV5-1 and TRBJ2-3, with D tentatively TRBD2 (5 bases). The CDR3 contains 15 residues. Trimming shortened V by 6 bases and J by 6 bases, and 20 bases separated the two germline ends. CDR1 SGHRS and CDR2 YFSETQ come from the germline V gene. In DNA form, the CDR3 reads TGCGCCAGCACGCCCCTAGCTTCTTCGGAGGATACGCAGTATTTT. It translates to CASTPLASSEDTQYF.

This chain uses TRBV11-2 with TRBJ2-4; no clear D gene. The germline V gene encodes CDR1 SGHAT and CDR2 FQNNGV. This CDR3 has 17 amino acids. V lost 5 bases to trimming and J lost 0 bases, with 17 bases between them. The CDR3 DNA reads TGTGCCAGCAGCGTGCTGGCCGCAGGATTAGCCAAAAACATTCAGTACTTC. Translated, it gives CASSVLAAGLAKNIQYF.

V and J are TRBV27 and TRBJ2-2; TRBD2 agrees at 9 bases. Germline assignment: CDR1 MNHEY and CDR2 SMNVEV (reference sequence). The CDR3 has 14 residues. J was trimmed by 3 bases and V by 5 bases; bases with no gene match: 1. CDR3 region: CASSTSGYTGELFF. DNA for the CDR3: TGTGCCAGCAGTACTAGCGGGTACACCGGGGAGCTGTTTTTT.

This clone occurred a few times. The rearrangement uses TRBV6-1 and TRBJ1-4, with D unresolved. This CDR3 spans 15 amino acids. From germline, CDR1 is MNHNS and CDR2 SASEGT. V gave up 7 bases and J gave up 7 bases, with 19 bases separating them. CDR3 region: CASILSPPRPEKLFF. CDR3 bases: TGTGCCAGCATCTTATCCCCCCCCAGGCCTGAAAAACTGTTTTTT.